Listed here are 14 T cell receptor beta chains from one sample, sequenced in a study of blood T cell repertoires in COVID-19. The table came from immunoSEQ multiplex PCR; TCRdb's copy has only in-frame clones and leaves some out. Of some 130,000 clones listed, around 89% are singletons. Sample: peripheral blood. The receptors here all came from a man aged 55 to 69 with COVID-19, enrolled during active disease.

The chain uses TRBV6-5 and TRBJ1-1; TRBD1 might be the D (5 bases). This CDR3 has 13 residues. CDR1 and CDR2 (germline): MNHEY, SVGAGI. The germline V and J ends were trimmed by 0 bases and 7 bases, with 9 bases remaining between them. The chain's CDR3 is CASSYSSRGEAFF. For the CDR3, the DNA is TGTGCCAGCAGTTACTCGTCAAGGGGTGAAGCTTTCTTT.

The V and J genes are TRBV3-1 (or the pseudogene TRBV3-2) and TRBJ1-3; 7 nucleotides line up with TRBD1. CDR1 and CDR2 (germline): LGHDT, YNNKEL (reference sequence). With V trimmed by 2 bases and J by 0 bases, 1 base remained unmatched. The CDR3 totals 15 residues. CDR3 DNA sequence: TGTGCCAGCAGCCAAAGGGGGCTCTCTGGAAACACCATATATTTT. This translates into CASSQRGLSGNTIYF.

The V and J genes are TRBV28 and TRBJ1-5; 7 bases map to TRBD1. CDR3 length: 17 residues. The J segment lost 4 bases and the V segment lost 6 bases, leaving 15 bases of the junction unmatched. CDR1 is MDHEN and CDR2 is SYDVKM in the germline V gene. The CDR3 region is CASRPWTGGYSNQPQHF. The CDR3, as DNA: TGTGCCAGCAGGCCCTGGACAGGCGGTTACTCGAATCAGCCCCAGCATTTT.

The chain uses TRBV10-2 and TRBJ1-2, with 9 bases matching TRBD1. Germline V gene data show CDR1 as WSHSY and CDR2 as SAAADI. This CDR3 is built from 16 residues. With V trimmed by 2 bases and J by 5 bases, 9 bases remained unmatched. The CDR3 protein is CASSENPNRGLYGYTF. CDR3 DNA sequence: TGCGCCAGCAGTGAGAACCCGAACAGGGGGCTTTATGGCTACACCTTC.

This sequence joins TRBV5-1 and TRBJ2-3; D is unresolved. Trimming shortened V by 4 bases and J by 0 bases, and 15 bases separated the two germline ends. Germline V gene sequence: CDR1 SGHRS, CDR2 YFSETQ. CDR3 length: 16 amino acids. CDR3 protein: CASSPYSLSSTDTQYF. The CDR3 region has the DNA TGCGCCAGCAGCCCCTATAGCTTATCTAGCACAGATACGCAGTATTTT.

The chain joins TRBV19 to TRBJ1-1; D not resolved. V shed 3 bases and J shed 0 bases, with 20 bases lying between them. The CDR3 is 18 residues long. From germline, CDR1 is LNHDA and CDR2 SQIVND (reference sequence). The CDR3 spells CASSMLSGGGIMNTEAFF. The CDR3, as DNA: TGTGCCAGTAGTATGCTCTCGGGAGGCGGAATCATGAACACTGAAGCTTTCTTT.

The chain has TRBV12-5 and TRBJ2-3; perhaps TRBD2 as D (6 bases). V dropped 6 bases and J dropped 5 bases, with 15 bases sitting between them. The CDR3 contains 14 residues. CDR1 LGHNT and CDR2 FRNRAP come from the germline V gene. DNA of the CDR3: TGTGCTAGTGGCCGGGACTCACCTCGAGATACGCAGTATTTT. It yields the protein CASGRDSPRDTQYF.

This clone was observed once. This chain connects TRBV18 to TRBJ1-6; D is unclear. The CDR3 has 12 amino acids. Germline CDR1 KGHSH, CDR2 LQKENI. V shed 6 bases and J shed 5 bases, with 5 bases lying between them. CDR3 region: CASSSNNSPLHF. As DNA, the CDR3 is TGTGCCAGCTCGAGCAATAATTCACCCCTCCACTTT.

The V gene is TRBV5-4, the J gene TRBJ2-5, with no clear D. The germline V and J ends were trimmed by 1 base and 4 bases, with 20 bases remaining between them. Germline loops: CDR1 SGHNT, CDR2 YYREEE (reference sequence). This CDR3 comprises 17 residues. In nucleotides, the CDR3 is TGTGCCAGCAGCTTGTACTCGGGTGGTCGGGTGGGAGAGACCCAGTACTTC. Residues: CASSLYSGGRVGETQYF.

The rearrangement links TRBV5-6 to TRBJ1-1, with D uncertain. CDR1 and CDR2 (germline): SGHDT, YYEEEE. The V end was cut by 0 bases, the J end by 5 bases, with 8 bases between. This CDR3 has 13 residues. This CDR3 reads CASSLGPGTEAFF. In DNA, the CDR3 is TGTGCCAGCAGCTTGGGGCCGGGAACTGAAGCTTTCTTT.

V gene TRBV6-5 combines with J gene TRBJ1-3, with a tentative D call TRBD1 (5 bases). The V gene's germline CDR1 is MNHEY and CDR2 SVGAGI. CDR3 length: 13 amino acids. V lost 11 bases and J lost 4, with 15 bases in between. The CDR3 DNA reads as TGTGCCGGGGCCACGTTGAGGGGAAACACCATATATTTT. It translates to CAGATLRGNTIYF.

J is TRBJ2-4 and V is TRBV6-6, with TRBD2 matching 14 bases. Looked up from germline, CDR1 is MNHNY and CDR2 is SVGAGI (reference sequence). The CDR3 loop spans 17 amino acids. The V and J ends lost 6 bases and 0 bases, in that order; junction bases with no gene match: 4. CDR3 sequence reads: CASSRLAGGLAKNIQYF. In DNA, the CDR3 is TGTGCCAGCAGCCGACTAGCGGGGGGGTTAGCCAAAAACATTCAGTACTTC.

The chain has TRBV30 and TRBJ2-1; D gene ambiguous. The V end lost 2 bases, the J end lost 11 bases, and 10 bases lay between the germline ends. The germline V gene has CDR1 GTSNPN and CDR2 SVGIG (reference sequence). The CDR3 has 11 amino acids. As DNA, the CDR3 is TGTGCCTGGAGTCCGGCGGATAAGCAGTTCTTC. Its protein product is CAWSPADKQFF.

In its sample, this clone was seen once. The chain couples TRBV5-4 to TRBJ2-5; 12 bases agree with TRBD2. Germline V lookup: CDR1 SGHNT, CDR2 YYREEE (reference sequence). CDR3 length equals 16 residues. V trimming: 3 bases; J trimming: 4 bases; junction bases outside the gene matches: 7. CDR3 protein: CASSSATSGGGETQYF. CDR3 in DNA: TGTGCCAGCAGCTCGGCGACTAGCGGGGGCGGAGAGACCCAGTACTTC.